The T cell receptor (beta chain) described here comes from a study of Ad26.COV2.S vaccination and SARS-CoV-2 variants. Study background: Intramuscular Ad26.COV2.S doses were given once or twice, 56 days apart.

Profiling relied on immunoSEQ multiplex PCR, and the TCRdb table lists in-frame clones only, not all of them. This repertoire shows hundreds of thousands of clones, nearly 90% found once; its top ten account for 2% to 3%. Documented treatment: around 19 received Ad26.COV2.S at low or high dose, single or two shots; about 5 received placebo; per-sample allocation not given. Sampling took place 63 days after the first vaccine or placebo injection. The clonotype comes from a person aged 18-65 years who received the Ad26.COV2.S COVID-19 vaccine or a placebo. The specimen was peripheral blood, collected in a trial of Ad26.COV2.S vaccine versus placebo.

CDR3 in amino acids: CASSVMPIQPYEQYV. The CDR3 coding sequence is TGTGCCAGCAGCGTCATGCCCATACAACCTTACGAGCAGTACGTC. The chain carries TRBV9 and TRBJ2-7; D unclear. The ends were cut back, 2 bases at V and 4 bases at J, with 16 bases in the middle. CDR1 is SGDLS, CDR2 YYNGEE, per germline. The length of the CDR3 is 15 residues.